This T cell receptor beta chain emerged from a study of identical twins. TCRdb used MiXCR to reprocess the 5' RACE reads, holding one entry per CDR3 protein. This sample has roughly 720,000 distinct CDR3 sequences; 15% to 20% occur once, and the top ten carry 10% to 15%. These data also featured in a second study, about T cells expressing NK-cell markers.

Input material: PBMCs. The origin of this receptor is a woman younger than 35 in good health.

CDR3 sequence: CASSQVTRDRFFTEAFF. Here the CDR3 DNA reads TGTGCCAGCAGCCAAGTGACTCGGGACAGGTTCTTCACTGAAGCTTTCTTT. The chain is built from TRBV3-1 and TRBJ1-1; 8 positions agree with TRBD1. Germline values: CDR1 LGHDT, CDR2 YNNKEL (reference sequence). This CDR3 contains 17 residues. V shed 1 base and J 4 bases; nucleotides not matched to a gene: 11.